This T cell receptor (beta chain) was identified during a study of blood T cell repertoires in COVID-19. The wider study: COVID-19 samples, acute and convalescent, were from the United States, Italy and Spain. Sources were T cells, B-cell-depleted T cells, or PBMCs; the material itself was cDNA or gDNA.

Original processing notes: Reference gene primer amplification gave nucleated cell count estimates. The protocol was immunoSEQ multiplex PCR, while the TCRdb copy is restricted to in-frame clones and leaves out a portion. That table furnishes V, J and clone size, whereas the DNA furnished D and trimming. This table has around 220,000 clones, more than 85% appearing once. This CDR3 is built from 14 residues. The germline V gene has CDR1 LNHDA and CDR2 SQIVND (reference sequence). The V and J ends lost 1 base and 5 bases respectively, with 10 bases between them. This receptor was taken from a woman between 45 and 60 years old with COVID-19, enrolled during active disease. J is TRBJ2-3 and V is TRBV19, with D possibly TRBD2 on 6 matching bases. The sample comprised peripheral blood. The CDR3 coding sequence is TGTGCCAGTAGTATAGGGGGTAGCGGAGATACGCAGTATTTT. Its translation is CASSIGGSGDTQYF. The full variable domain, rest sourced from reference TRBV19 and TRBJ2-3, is DGGITQSPKYLFRKEGQNVTLSCEQNLNHDAMYWYRQDPGQGLRLIYYSQIVNDFQKGDIAEGYSVSREKKESFPLTVTSAQKNPTAFYLCASSIGGSGDTQYFGPGTRLTVL.